The rows below give T cell receptor beta chains drawn from one sample of a study of blood T cell repertoires in COVID-19. Here immunoSEQ multiplex PCR was the method, and the copy in TCRdb shows in-frame clones only, minus some. The sample lists 300,000 or so clones; approximately 89% were seen once. Sequenced material: peripheral blood. The receptor source for this set is a woman aged 25 to 39 with COVID-19, enrolled during active disease. Each CDR3 is given with its conserved first and last residue.

v_gene	CDR3aa
TRBV10-3	CAIRDSLDNQPQHF
TRBV19	CASSIGPGAGGYTF
TRBV7-6	CASSLAKRDELFF
TRBV19	CASSIYGVRNSPLHF
TRBV11-2	CASSLDVGQATDTQYF
TRBV19	CASRASLSYNEQFF
TRBV10-3	CAISGGGWRNTEAFF
TRBV19	CASRSGPLSNYGYTF
TRBV28	CASSLPYNQPQHF
TRBV11-2	CASSFKLGGGLETQYF
TRBV7-9	CASSQYRTDSTDTQYF